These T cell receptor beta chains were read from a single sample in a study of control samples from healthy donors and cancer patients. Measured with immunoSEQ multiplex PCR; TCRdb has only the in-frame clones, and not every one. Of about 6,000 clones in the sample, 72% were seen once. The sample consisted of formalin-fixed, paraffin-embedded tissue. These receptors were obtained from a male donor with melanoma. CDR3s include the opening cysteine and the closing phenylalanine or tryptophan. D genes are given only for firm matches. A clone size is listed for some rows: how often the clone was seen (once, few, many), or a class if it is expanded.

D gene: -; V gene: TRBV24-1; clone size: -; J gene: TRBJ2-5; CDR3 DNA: TGTGCCACCAGTGACCGGGTTGGAGGGGGGGACCAAGAGACCCAGTACTTC; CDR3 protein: CATSDRVGGGDQETQYF
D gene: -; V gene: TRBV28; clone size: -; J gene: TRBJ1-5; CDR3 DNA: TGTGCCAGCAGTTCCGGGACAACTAGCAATCAGCCCCAGCATTTT; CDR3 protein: CASSSGTTSNQPQHF
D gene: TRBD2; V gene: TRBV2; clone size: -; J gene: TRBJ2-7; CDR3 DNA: TGTGCCAGCAGTGAAGCGGGACTAGGGGATTCCTACGAGCAGTACTTC; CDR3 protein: CASSEAGLGDSYEQYF
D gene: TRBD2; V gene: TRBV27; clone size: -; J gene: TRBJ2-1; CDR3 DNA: TGTGCCAGCAACCGCGGGACTAGCGGGAACGCCTACAATGAGCAGTTCTTC; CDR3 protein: CASNRGTSGNAYNEQFF
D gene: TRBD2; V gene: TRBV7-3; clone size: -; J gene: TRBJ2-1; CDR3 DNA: TGTGCCAGCAGCTCAGGGACTAGCGGGAACAATGAGCAGTTCTTC; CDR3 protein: CASSSGTSGNNEQFF
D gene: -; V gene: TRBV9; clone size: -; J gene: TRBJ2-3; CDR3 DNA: TGTGCCAGCAGCCGGGCAATCACAGATACGCAGTATTTT; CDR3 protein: CASSRAITDTQYF
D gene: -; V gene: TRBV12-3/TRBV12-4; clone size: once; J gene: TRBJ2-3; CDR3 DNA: TGTGCCAGCAGTTTAAGCCCCCTGGATACGCAGTATTTT; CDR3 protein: CASSLSPLDTQYF
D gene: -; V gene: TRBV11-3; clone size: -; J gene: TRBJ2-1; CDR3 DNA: TGTGCCAGCAGCTTAGCTACCAACAATGAGCAGTTCTTC; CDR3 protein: CASSLATNNEQFF
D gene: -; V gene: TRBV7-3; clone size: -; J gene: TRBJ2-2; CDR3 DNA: TGTGCCAGCAGCCCCGTGGGGTGGTCGAACACCGGGGAGCTGTTTTTT; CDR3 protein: CASSPVGWSNTGELFF
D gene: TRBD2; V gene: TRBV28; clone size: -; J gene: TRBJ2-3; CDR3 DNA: TGTGCCAGCAGCCCCGATTTGGCGGGAGGACATACGCAGTATTTT; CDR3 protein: CASSPDLAGGHTQYF
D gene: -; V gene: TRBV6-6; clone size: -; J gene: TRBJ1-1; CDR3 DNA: TGTGCCAGCAGTTCCTTATGGGACACTGAAGCTTTCTTT; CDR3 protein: CASSSLWDTEAFF
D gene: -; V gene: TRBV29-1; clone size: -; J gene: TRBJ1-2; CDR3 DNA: TGCAGCCCCGGACCCTGGGGTCTATATGGCTACACCTTC; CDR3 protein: CSPGPWGLYGYTF
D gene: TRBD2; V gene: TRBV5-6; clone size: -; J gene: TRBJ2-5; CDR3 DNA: TGTGCCAGCAGCCCGCGGGGGGCAGAGACCCAGTACTTC; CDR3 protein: CASSPRGAETQYF
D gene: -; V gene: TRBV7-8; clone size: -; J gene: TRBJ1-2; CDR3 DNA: TGTGCCAGCAGCTCCTCGGACAGAAAGAACTATGGCTACACCTTC; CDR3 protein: CASSSSDRKNYGYTF
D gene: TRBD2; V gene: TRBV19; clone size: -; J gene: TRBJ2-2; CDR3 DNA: TGTGCCAGTAGTCCAAGGACTAGCCCCACCGGGGAGCTGTTTTTT; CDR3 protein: CASSPRTSPTGELFF
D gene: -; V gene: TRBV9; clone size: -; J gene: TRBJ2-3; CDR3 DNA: TGTGCCAGCAGCCCCCGCGGCCAGGGGGGTTTCACAGATACGCAGTATTTT; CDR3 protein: CASSPRGQGGFTDTQYF
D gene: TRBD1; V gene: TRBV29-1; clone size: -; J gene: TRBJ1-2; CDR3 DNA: TGCAGCGTGGGACAGGGGAACTATGGCTACACCTTC; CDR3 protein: CSVGQGNYGYTF
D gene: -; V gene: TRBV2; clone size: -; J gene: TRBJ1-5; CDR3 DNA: TGTGCCAGCAGCCGAGCCCGGGGACGGCCCCAGCATTTT; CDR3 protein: CASSRARGRPQHF
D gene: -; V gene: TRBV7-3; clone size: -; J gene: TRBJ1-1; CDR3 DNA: TGTGCCAGCAGCTTATGGGTGGGCACTGAAGCTTTCTTT; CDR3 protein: CASSLWVGTEAFF
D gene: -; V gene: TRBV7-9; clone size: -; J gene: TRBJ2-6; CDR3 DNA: TGTGCCAGCAGCTTAACAGGGCTTGGCGGGGCCAACGTCCTGACTTTC; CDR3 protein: CASSLTGLGGANVLTF
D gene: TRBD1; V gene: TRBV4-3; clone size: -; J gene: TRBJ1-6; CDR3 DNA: TGCGCCAGCAGCCAAGATAGGGCAGGGGGATCACCCCTCCACTTT; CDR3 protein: CASSQDRAGGSPLHF
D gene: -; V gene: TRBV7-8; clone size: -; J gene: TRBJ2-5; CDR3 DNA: TGTGCCAGCAGCTTAGTGGTCCCAGCGGGCCGGGGGAAGAGACCCAACTACTTC; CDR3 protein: CASSLVVPAGRGKRPNYF
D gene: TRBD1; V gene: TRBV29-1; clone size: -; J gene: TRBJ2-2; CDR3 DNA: TGCAGCGTCCAGGGGGCACGCACCGGGGAGCTGTTTTTT; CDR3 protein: CSVQGARTGELFF
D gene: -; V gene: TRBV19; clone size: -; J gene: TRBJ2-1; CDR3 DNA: TGTGCCAGTAGTATAGTCCCGAGCAATGAGCAGTTCTTC; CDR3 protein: CASSIVPSNEQFF
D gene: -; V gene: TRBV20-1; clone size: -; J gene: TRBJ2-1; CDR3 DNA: TGCAGTGCTAGAGATCTCCATGAGCAGTTCTTC; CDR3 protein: CSARDLHEQFF
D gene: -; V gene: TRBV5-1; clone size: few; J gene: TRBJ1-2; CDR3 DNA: TGCGCCAGCAGCCCCTTCGTGGGGTCGGGCTATGGCTACACCTTC; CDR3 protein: CASSPFVGSGYGYTF
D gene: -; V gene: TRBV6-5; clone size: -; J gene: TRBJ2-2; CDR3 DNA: TGTGCCAGCAGTTACGACTCTGGCACCGGGGAGCTGTTTTTT; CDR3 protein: CASSYDSGTGELFF
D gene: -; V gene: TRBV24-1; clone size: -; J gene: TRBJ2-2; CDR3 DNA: TGTGCCACCAGTGACCTCGTCCGTGGGGACACCGGGGAGCTGTTTTTT; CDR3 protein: CATSDLVRGDTGELFF
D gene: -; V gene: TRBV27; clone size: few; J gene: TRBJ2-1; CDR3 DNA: TGTGCCAGCAGTACACGGCGCTTCTCCTACAATGAGCAGTTCTTC; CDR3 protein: CASSTRRFSYNEQFF
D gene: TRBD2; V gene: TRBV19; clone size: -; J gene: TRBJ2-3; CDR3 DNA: TGTGCCAGTAGTACCCGGGACTACACAGATACGCAGTATTTT; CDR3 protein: CASSTRDYTDTQYF
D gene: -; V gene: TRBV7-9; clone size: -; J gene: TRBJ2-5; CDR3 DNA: TGTGCCAGCAGCCTCCCGACATTACTGCGGGAGACCCAGTACTTC; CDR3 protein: CASSLPTLLRETQYF
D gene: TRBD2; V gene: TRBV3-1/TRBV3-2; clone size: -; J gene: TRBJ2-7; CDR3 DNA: TGTGCCAGCAGCCAAGATGGGAAGAGGGCTAGCGGGAGGGGCTACGAGCAGTACTTC; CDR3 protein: CASSQDGKRASGRGYEQYF
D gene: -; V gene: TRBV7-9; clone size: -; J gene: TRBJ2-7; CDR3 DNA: TGTGCCAGCAGCTTATACGGGGGGCCTAACTACGAGCAGTACTTC; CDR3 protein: CASSLYGGPNYEQYF
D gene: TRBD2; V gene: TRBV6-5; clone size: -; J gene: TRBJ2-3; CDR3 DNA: TGTGCCAGCAGTCACAGCGGACTAGCGCCAGATACGCAGTATTTT; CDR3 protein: CASSHSGLAPDTQYF
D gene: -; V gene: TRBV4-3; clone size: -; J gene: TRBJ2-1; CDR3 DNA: TGCGCCAGCAGCCAAGTGACAGATACCGATGAGCAGTTCTTC; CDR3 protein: CASSQVTDTDEQFF
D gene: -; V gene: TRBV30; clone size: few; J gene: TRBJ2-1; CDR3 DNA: TGTGCCTGGAGTTGGGACAACGGCAATGAGCAGTTCTTC; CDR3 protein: CAWSWDNGNEQFF
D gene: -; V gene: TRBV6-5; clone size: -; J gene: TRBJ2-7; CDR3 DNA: TGTGCCAGCAGCAGACTAGACCCAACCTCCGAGCAGTACTTC; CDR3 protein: CASSRLDPTSEQYF
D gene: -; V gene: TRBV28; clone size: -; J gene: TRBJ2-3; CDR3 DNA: TGTGCCAGCAGAGTTCGAGAGGGAGGCACAGATACGCAGTATTTT; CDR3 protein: CASRVREGGTDTQYF
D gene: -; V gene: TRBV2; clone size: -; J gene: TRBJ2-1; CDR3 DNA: TGTGCCAGCAGTGAGAACTCCGTCGGGGAGCAGTTCTTC; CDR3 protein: CASSENSVGEQFF
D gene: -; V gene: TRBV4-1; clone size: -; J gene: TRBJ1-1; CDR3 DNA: TGCGCCAGCAGCCACAAAAGGGGGACGCAAGTGTGGACTGAAGCTTTCTTT; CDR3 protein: CASSHKRGTQVWTEAFF
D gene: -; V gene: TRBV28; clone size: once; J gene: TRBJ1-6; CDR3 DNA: TGTGCCAGCAGTTTGGGGCGGGCACCCCTCCACTTT; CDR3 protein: CASSLGRAPLHF
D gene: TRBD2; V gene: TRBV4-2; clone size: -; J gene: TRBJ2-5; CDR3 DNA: TGTGCCAGCAGCCAACCAGGACTAGCGGGAGAAGAGACCCAGTACTTC; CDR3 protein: CASSQPGLAGEETQYF
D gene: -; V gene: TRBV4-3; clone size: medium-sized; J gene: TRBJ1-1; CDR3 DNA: TGCGCCAGCAGCCAAGTATTCCAGGGGGAAGCTTTCTTT; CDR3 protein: CASSQVFQGEAFF
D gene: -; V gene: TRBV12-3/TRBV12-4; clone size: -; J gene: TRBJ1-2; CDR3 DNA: TGTGCCAGCAGTTCCCGGAACTATGGCTACACCTTC; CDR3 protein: CASSSRNYGYTF
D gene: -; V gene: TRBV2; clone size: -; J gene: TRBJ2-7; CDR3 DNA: TGTGCCGGACAAGGTGTAGGAGACTACGAGCAGTACTTC; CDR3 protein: CAGQGVGDYEQYF
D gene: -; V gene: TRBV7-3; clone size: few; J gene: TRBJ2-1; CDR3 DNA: TGTGCCAGCAGCTCTGATGGTAGCGGCCTTATTAATGAGCAGTTCTTC; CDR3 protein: CASSSDGSGLINEQFF
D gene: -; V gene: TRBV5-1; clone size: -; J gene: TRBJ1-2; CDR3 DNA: TGCGCCAGCAGCCCAGGGCACCCCTATGGCTACACCTTC; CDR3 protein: CASSPGHPYGYTF
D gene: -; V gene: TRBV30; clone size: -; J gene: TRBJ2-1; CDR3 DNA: TGTGCCTGGAGTGTTGGGCCGAAGAGCTCCTACAATGAGCAGTTCTTC; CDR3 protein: CAWSVGPKSSYNEQFF
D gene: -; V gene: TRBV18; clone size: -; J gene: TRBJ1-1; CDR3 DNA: TGTGCCAGCTCAGCGACCCGGGGAAGAACCGAGAACACTGAAGCTTTCTTT; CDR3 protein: CASSATRGRTENTEAFF
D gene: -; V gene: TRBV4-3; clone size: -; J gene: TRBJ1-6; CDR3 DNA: TGCGCCAGCAGCCTAGGACGAGGTTCACCCCTCCACTTT; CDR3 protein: CASSLGRGSPLHF
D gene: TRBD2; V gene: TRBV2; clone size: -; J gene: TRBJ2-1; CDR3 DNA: TGTGCCAGCAGGAGGACTAGCGGCGGAAATGAGCAGTTCTTC; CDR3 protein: CASRRTSGGNEQFF
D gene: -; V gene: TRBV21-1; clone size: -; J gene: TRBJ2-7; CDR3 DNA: TGTGCCAGCAGCAATCTTGGATTAGCGGGGGCCTACGAGCAGTACTTC; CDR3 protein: CASSNLGLAGAYEQYF
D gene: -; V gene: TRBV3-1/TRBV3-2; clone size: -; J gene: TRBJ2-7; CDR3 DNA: TGTGCCAGCAGCCAAATAAGGGGCGGGTACGAGCAGTACTTC; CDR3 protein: CASSQIRGGYEQYF
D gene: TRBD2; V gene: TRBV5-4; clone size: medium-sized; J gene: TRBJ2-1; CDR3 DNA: TGTGCCTGTACAACTAGCGGGTACAATGAGCAGTTCTTC; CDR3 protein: CACTTSGYNEQFF
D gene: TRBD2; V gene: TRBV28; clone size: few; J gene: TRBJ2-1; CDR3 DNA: TGTGCCAGCAGTTTAGGTTTGTCTAGCGGTGATGAGCAGTTCTTC; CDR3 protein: CASSLGLSSGDEQFF
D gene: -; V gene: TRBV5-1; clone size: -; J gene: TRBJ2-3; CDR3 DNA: TGCGCCAGCAGGACAGGAACACTCACAGATACGCAGTATTTT; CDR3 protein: CASRTGTLTDTQYF
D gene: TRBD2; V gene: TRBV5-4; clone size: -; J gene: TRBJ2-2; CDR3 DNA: TGTGCCAGCAGCTTCACTAGCGATACCGGGGAGCTGTTTTTT; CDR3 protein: CASSFTSDTGELFF
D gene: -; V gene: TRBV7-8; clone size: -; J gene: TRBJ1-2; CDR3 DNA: TGTGCCAGCAGCTTAGCGGCTCAGGGTGGCCATGGCTACACCTTC; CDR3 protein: CASSLAAQGGHGYTF
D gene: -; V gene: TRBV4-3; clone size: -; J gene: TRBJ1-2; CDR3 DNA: TGCGCCAGCAGCCAGAGGGCCGACAGAAACTATGGCTACACCTTC; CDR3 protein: CASSQRADRNYGYTF